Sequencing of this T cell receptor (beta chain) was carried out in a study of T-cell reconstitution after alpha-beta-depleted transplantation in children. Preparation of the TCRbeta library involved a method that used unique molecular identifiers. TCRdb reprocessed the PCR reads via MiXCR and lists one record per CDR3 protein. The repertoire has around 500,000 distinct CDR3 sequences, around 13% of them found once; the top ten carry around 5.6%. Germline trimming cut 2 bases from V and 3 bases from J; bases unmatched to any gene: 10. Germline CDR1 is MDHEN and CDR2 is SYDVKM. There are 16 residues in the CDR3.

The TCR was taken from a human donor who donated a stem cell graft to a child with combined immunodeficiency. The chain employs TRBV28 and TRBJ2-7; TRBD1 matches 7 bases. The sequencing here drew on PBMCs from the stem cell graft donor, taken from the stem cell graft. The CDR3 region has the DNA TGTGCCAGCAGTTTAGGACCCCGGGACAGCAACTACGAGCAGTACTTC. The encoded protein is CASSLGPRDSNYEQYF.